The clone carrying this T cell receptor beta chain was found a few times. The antigen is unknown. It was with 60 Vbeta and 13 Jbeta primers that the PCR ran. Assay used: immunoSEQ multiplex PCR; TCRdb lists only in-frame clones, some missing. In the table there are under 200,000 clones, approximately 85% of which are singletons. This entry comes from a study of cytomegalovirus exposure and HLA in healthy donors. Study conclusions and caveats: It was likely that a cluster of highly shared sequence variants was a sequencing artifact. On later analysis, the bulk of CMV-associated TCR beta chains appeared to be HLA-restricted.

What was sequenced was PBMCs. The sequence came from a woman in her forties or fifties in good health and CMV-seronegative.

The CDR3 DNA reads TGTGCCATCAGTGACCCCGGGACAACGAACACTGAAGCTTTCTTT. It yields the protein CAISDPGTTNTEAFF. The chain combines TRBV10-3 with TRBJ1-1; tentatively, D is TRBD1 (6 bases). Germline CDR1 ENHRY, CDR2 SYGVKD. Deletions cut 3 bases from V and 1 base from J, with 12 bases between. This CDR3 has 15 residues.